The entry below describes one TCR beta chain. This specimen comes from a study of cytomegalovirus exposure and HLA in healthy donors. The wider study: The same platform was used for the 90 to 150 validation repertoires and the approximately 670 first-cohort repertoires, a later analysis reported.

Repertoires were generated with immunoSEQ multiplex PCR, while TCRdb's copy carries only in-frame clones and drops some. The sample has roughly 130,000 clones, roughly 91% seen once. This CDR3 region has 17 residues. Trimming cost V 4 bases and J 7 bases; bases outside gene matches: 20. CDR1 is SGHNT, CDR2 YYREEE, per germline (reference sequence). The chain employs TRBV5-4 and TRBJ2-7, with 7 bases aligning to TRBD1. The specimen sequenced was PBMCs. This TCR was sampled from a man younger than 40 in good health and CMV-seronegative. The CDR3 loop reads CASSLTSGTAETTEQYF. Here the CDR3 DNA reads TGTGCCAGCAGCCTCACCTCCGGGACAGCGGAAACTACGGAGCAGTACTTC.